This T cell receptor beta chain emerged from a study of blood T cells in healthy people across ages. A sample-barcoded 5' primer and a J-beta primer mix were used in a second PCR of roughly 6 to 11 cycles. TCRdb used MiXCR to reprocess the 5' RACE reads, holding one entry per CDR3 protein. Of some 710,000 distinct CDR3 sequences in the sample, more than 35% were seen once. The germline V gene encodes CDR1 DFQATT and CDR2 SNEGSKA (reference sequence). Losses at the gene ends were 5 bases for V and 2 bases for J; bases not matched to a gene: 3. This CDR3 spans 14 amino acids. Study-level findings and limits: Unsorted PBMCs prevented conclusive naive versus antigen-experienced comparison.

With respect to this clonotype: Its antigen is currently unknown.

The TCR originated in an elderly man in good health. V usage is TRBV20-1 and J usage is TRBJ2-2, with 9 bases that match TRBD2. Material: blood. The CDR3 nucleotides read TGCAGTGCTGTTAGCGGGGGCAACACCGGGGAGCTGTTTTTT. Its translation: CSAVSGGNTGELFF.